Below are 9 T cell receptor beta chains sequenced from a single sample in a study of blood T cell repertoires in COVID-19. Profiling relied on immunoSEQ multiplex PCR, and the TCRdb table lists in-frame clones only, not all of them. The sample holds under 150,000 clones, 86% seen once. Source material: PBMCs or T cells enriched from blood (not recorded which). Receptor source: a woman aged 45-65 years who had recovered from COVID-19.

The V and J genes are TRBV5-4 and TRBJ2-7; the D gene is possibly TRBD2 (5 bases). Trimming took 2 bases from V and 4 from J, leaving 19 bases between them. The germline CDR1 and CDR2 sequences are SGHNT and YYREEE (reference sequence). The CDR3 runs to 16 residues. The CDR3 sequence: CASSFGIPGSVYEQYF. The CDR3 DNA follows: TGTGCCAGCAGCTTTGGTATCCCGGGGAGTGTATACGAGCAGTACTTC.

The chain links TRBV12-3 or TRBV12-4 to TRBJ2-7; no firm D call. Trimming removed 3 bases at V and 0 bases at J, with 6 bases between. The CDR3 sequence is 13 residues long. DNA for the CDR3: TGTGCCAGCAGTTTTGGTAGCTCCTACGAGCAGTACTTC. Translating gives CASSFGSSYEQYF.

V and J are TRBV30 and TRBJ2-5; 8 nucleotides align to TRBD2. The CDR3 is 16 residues long. J lost 4 bases, V lost 2 bases, and 12 bases had no gene match. CDR1 is GTSNPN and CDR2 is SVGIG in the germline V gene (reference sequence). CDR3 sequence: CAWSPKGAGVGETQYF. The CDR3, as DNA: TGTGCCTGGAGTCCCAAGGGAGCGGGGGTTGGAGAGACCCAGTACTTC.

The chain has TRBV11-3 and TRBJ2-3, with 9 bases aligning to TRBD2. The CDR3 is 16 amino acids. V gave up 5 bases and J gave up 5 bases; unmatched junction bases: 11. The germline gives CDR1 SGHNT, CDR2 YENEEA. CDR3 bases: TGTGCCAGCAGCCACGGTGCGGGGGGGGGTAGAGATACGCAGTATTTT. This gives the protein CASSHGAGGGRDTQYF.

A single count supports this clone. This chain's CDR3 is CASSLALYEKLFF. Written as DNA, the CDR3 is TGTGCCAGCAGTTTAGCTCTATACGAAAAACTGTTTTTT. This rearrangement joins TRBV12-3 or TRBV12-4 to TRBJ1-4; D ambiguous. The V gene lost 0 bases and the J gene lost 8 bases, with 7 bases spanning the gap. CDR3 size: 13 residues.

This clone was seen a handful of times. This chain joins TRBV3-1 (or the pseudogene TRBV3-2) and TRBJ1-1; no firm D call. The V end was cut by 1 base, the J end by 3 bases, with 3 bases between. CDR1 is LGHDT and CDR2 is YNNKEL in the germline V gene (reference sequence). The CDR3 loop spans 12 amino acids. CDR3 DNA sequence: TGTGCCAGCAGCCAAGCGGACACTGAAGCTTTCTTT. The encoded protein is CASSQADTEAFF.

The chain's CDR3 is CASSPNRPGEFSNQPQHF. CDR3 DNA: TGTGCCAGCTCACCAAATCGACCAGGGGAATTTAGCAATCAGCCCCAGCATTTT. The chain employs TRBV18 and TRBJ1-5; D is perhaps TRBD1 (6 bases). CDR1 KGHSH and CDR2 LQKENI come from the germline V gene. CDR3 size: 18 residues. Between the trimmed V and J ends, which lost 2 bases and 0 bases, there was a span of 17 bases.

V and J are TRBV2 and TRBJ2-1, with no clear D. CDR1 is SNHLY and CDR2 is FYNNEI in the germline V gene. Deletions cut 7 bases from V and 9 bases from J, with 10 bases between. The CDR3 extends over 11 amino acids. DNA of the CDR3: TGTGCCAGCAAGCCATCGAGTGAGCAGTTCTTC. Translated: CASKPSSEQFF.

V and J are TRBV2 and TRBJ2-7; 8 bases fit TRBD1. The CDR3 extends over 12 amino acids. With 7 bases clipped from V and 8 bases from J, the junction kept 7 bases outside the gene matches. CDR1 is SNHLY and CDR2 is FYNNEI in the germline V gene. The CDR3 DNA reads TGTGCCAGCACTCAGGACAGGGAAAAGCAGTACTTC. Its protein is CASTQDREKQYF.